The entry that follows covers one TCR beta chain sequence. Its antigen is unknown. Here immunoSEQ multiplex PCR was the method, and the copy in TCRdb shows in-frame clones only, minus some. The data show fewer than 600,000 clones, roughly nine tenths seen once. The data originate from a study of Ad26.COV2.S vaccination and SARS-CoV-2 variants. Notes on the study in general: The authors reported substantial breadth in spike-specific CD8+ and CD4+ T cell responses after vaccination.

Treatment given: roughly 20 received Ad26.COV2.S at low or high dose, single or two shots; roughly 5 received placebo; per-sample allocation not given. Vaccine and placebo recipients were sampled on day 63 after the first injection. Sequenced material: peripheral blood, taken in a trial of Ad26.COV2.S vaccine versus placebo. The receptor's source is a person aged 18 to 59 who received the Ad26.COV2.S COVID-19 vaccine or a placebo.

CDR3 in amino acids: CASSFPREVNYNEQFF. The CDR3 DNA follows: TGCGCCAGCAGCTTCCCCCGGGAGGTTAACTACAATGAGCAGTTCTTC. The rearrangement uses TRBV5-1 and TRBJ2-1; the match to TRBD2 covers 7 bases. Trimming removed 2 bases from V and 3 bases from J; junction bases left unmatched: 8. The CDR3 runs to 16 residues. Germline CDR1 SGHRS, CDR2 YFSETQ. The entire variable domain, with the rest obtained from reference TRBV5-1 and TRBJ2-1, is as follows: KAGVTQTPRYLIKTRGQQVTLSCSPISGHRSVSWYQQTPGQGLQFLFEYFSETQRNKGNFPGRFSGRQFSNSRSEMNVSTLELGDSALYLCASSFPREVNYNEQFFGPGTRLTVL.